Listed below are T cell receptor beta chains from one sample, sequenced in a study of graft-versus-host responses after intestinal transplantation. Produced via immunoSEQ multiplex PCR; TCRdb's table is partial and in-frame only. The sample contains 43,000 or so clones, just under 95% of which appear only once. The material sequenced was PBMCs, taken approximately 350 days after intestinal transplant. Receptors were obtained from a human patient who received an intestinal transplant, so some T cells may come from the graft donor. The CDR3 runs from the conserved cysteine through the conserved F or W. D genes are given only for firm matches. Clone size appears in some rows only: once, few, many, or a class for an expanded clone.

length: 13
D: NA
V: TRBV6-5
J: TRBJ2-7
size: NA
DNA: TGTGCCAGCGGGCGGGACATTACCTACGAGCAGTACTTC
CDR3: CASGRDITYEQYF

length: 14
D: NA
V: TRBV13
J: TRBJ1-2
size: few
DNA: TGTGCCAGCAGTAATCATGGAATGAGCTATGGCTACACCTTC
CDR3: CASSNHGMSYGYTF

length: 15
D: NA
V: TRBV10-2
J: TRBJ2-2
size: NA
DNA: TGCGCCAGCAGTGAGTCGACACCACAGAGCGGGGAGCTGTTTTTT
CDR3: CASSESTPQSGELFF

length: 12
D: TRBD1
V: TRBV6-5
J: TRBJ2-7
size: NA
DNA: TGTGCCAGCAGGACAGGGCCCTACGAGCAGTACTTC
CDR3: CASRTGPYEQYF

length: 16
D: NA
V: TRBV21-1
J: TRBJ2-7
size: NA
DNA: TGTGCCAGCAGCAAAGTAACCGGGACAGTAGTCTACGAGCAGTACTTC
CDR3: CASSKVTGTVVYEQYF

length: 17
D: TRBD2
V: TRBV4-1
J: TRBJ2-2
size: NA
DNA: TGCGCCAGCAGCCTGGGACTAGCGGGGGGAAACACCGGGGAGCTGTTTTTT
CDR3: CASSLGLAGGNTGELFF

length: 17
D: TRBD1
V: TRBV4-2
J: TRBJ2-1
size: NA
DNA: TGTGCCAGCAGCCAAGAACAGGGGCCTATGGCATACAATGAGCAGTTCTTC
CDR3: CASSQEQGPMAYNEQFF

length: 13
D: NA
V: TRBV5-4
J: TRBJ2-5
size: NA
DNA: TGTGCCAGCAGCTTACGGCCGATCGAGGCCCAGTACTTC
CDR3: CASSLRPIEAQYF

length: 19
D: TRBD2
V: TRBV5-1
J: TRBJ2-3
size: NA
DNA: TGCGCCAGCAGCTTGGTTGTGACTAGCGGGAGGTATGTCACAGATACGCAGTATTTT
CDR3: CASSLVVTSGRYVTDTQYF

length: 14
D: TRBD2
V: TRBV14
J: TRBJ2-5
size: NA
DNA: TGTGCCAGCAGCCCGGGACTAGCGATAGAGACCCAGTACTTC
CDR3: CASSPGLAIETQYF

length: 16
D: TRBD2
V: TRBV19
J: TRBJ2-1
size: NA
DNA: TGTGCCAGTAGTGTGACTAGCGCAAGCTCCTACAATGAGCAGTTCTTC
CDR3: CASSVTSASSYNEQFF